The present T cell receptor (beta chain) was sequenced within a study of cytotoxic CD8 clonotypes in ibrutinib-treated CLL. Study-level information: Partial response occurred in approximately 25 patients and complete response in 2; at median about 70 months, about 14 remained remitted and 12 progressed. General study findings and limits: Having risen at ibrutinib response, clonality had fallen back toward baseline by progression.

Of note for this clone: Its cognate antigen is unknown.

TCRdb's table, derived via immunoSEQ multiplex PCR, lists solely in-frame clones and lacks some. In the table there are 200,000 to 250,000 clones, about three quarters of which are singletons. There are 14 residues in the CDR3. The V end was cut by 0 bases, the J end by 15 bases, with 21 bases between. Looked up from germline, CDR1 is GTSNPN and CDR2 is SVGIG (reference sequence). The rearrangement links TRBV30 to TRBJ2-1; weak D call: TRBD2 (6 bases). The sequence was collected from a human donor with chronic lymphocytic leukemia. The sample here was PBMCs, taken after 12 months of ibrutinib treatment. The CDR3 region is CAWSVRASAPSRFF. CDR3 sequence (DNA): TGTGCCTGGAGTGTGAGGGCTAGCGCGCCGTCCCGGTTCTTC. Filled out from reference TRBV30 and TRBJ2-1, the complete variable domain reads SQTIHQWPATLVQPVGSPLSLECTVEGTSNPNLYWYRQAAGRGLQLLFYSVGIGQISSEVPQNLSASRPQDRQFILSSKKLLLSDSGFYLCAWSVRASAPSRFFGPGTRLTVL.